A single TCR beta chain is shown here with its context. What this receptor recognizes is not known. No much larger clonotype is one base removed from it; base qualities were not supplied. The entry originates in a study of T cells and Merkel cell carcinoma outcomes (dated by TCRdb to 2019 to 2021). For the wider study: The study looked at whether the tumor T-cell repertoire and T-cell density could predict clinical outcome in patients with Merkel cell carcinoma.

Libraries were constructed by the immunoSEQ multiplex PCR assay. Held by TCRdb, this immuneACCESS table contains in-frame sequences only and omits some clones. Under half of the omission traces to an unresolved V gene where checked; the cause of the rest is unknown. This sample holds about 9,200 clones; about 85% were observed only once. The ten largest clonotypes hold less than 3% of the sample. Trimming leaves V shorter by 2 bases and J shorter by 6 bases, with the junction holding 5 bases beyond the gene matches. The CDR3 starts with the cysteine, ends with the phenylalanine, and has 14 residues. Only CDR3 DNA remains: 42 bases, in frame from the first base. According to the germline V gene (reference sequence), CDR1 reads MNHEY and CDR2 reads SMNVEV. Paper-wide results and their limitations: According to the report, clinical outcomes in Merkel cell carcinoma patients could be predicted using T-cell density together with features of the T-cell repertoire.

Samples were obtained from patients with Merkel cell carcinoma. This chain joins TRBV27 to TRBJ1-2, with 8 bases in between that match TRBD1. This sequence was found in a human donor with Merkel cell carcinoma. Sequencing was performed on tumor tissue from Merkel cell carcinoma. In nucleotides, the sequence is TGTGCCAGCAGTTTAATCTCAGGGGGCGATGGCTACACCTTC. This sequence encodes CASSLISGGDGYTF.